The next 30 T cell receptor beta chains were all read from a single sample in a study of OX40 agonist ivuxolimab in advanced cancers. Sequencing used immunoSEQ multiplex PCR; TCRdb keeps in-frame clones, though not all of them. The table records around 69,000 clones, 85% to 90% of them present only once. Sample: CD4+ or CD8+ T cells sorted from blood, taken in a trial of the OX40 agonist ivuxolimab. The receptors come from an adult with an advanced solid tumor such as melanoma, head and neck, liver or kidney cancer.

This chain links TRBV6-5 with TRBJ2-1, with D uncertain. The CDR3 contains 15 residues. The V gene lost 6 bases and the J gene lost 3 bases, with 15 bases spanning the gap. Germline CDR1 reads MNHEY; CDR2 reads SVGAGI. CDR3 in amino acids: CASSPTQILYNEQFF. DNA of the CDR3: TGTGCCAGCAGCCCGACACAAATCCTCTACAATGAGCAGTTCTTC.

The V and J genes are TRBV7-9 and TRBJ2-5; 8 nucleotides line up with TRBD1. The CDR3 is 15 amino acids. CDR1 and CDR2 from the germline V gene are SEHNR and FQNEAQ (reference sequence). V shed 5 bases and J 5 bases; nucleotides not matched to a gene: 10. CDR3 sequence: CASSPHGTGHETQYF. CDR3 DNA: TGTGCCAGCAGCCCTCATGGGACAGGCCATGAGACCCAGTACTTC.

The rearrangement uses TRBV19 and TRBJ2-3; 7 nucleotides agree with TRBD2. Trimming cost V 10 bases and J 10 bases; bases outside gene matches: 11. This CDR3 spans 12 amino acids. In germline, CDR1 is LNHDA, CDR2 SQIVND (reference sequence). CDR3 protein: CATLGDLAAQYF. Written as DNA, the CDR3 is TGTGCCACCTTAGGGGACCTAGCGGCGCAGTATTTT. Variable domain in full (rest from reference TRBV19 and TRBJ2-3): DGGITQSPKYLFRKEGQNVTLSCEQNLNHDAMYWYRQDPGQGLRLIYYSQIVNDFQKGDIAEGYSVSREKKESFPLTVTSAQKNPTAFYLCATLGDLAAQYFGPGTRLTVL.

V gene TRBV5-5 combines with J gene TRBJ2-3; D is ambiguous. Germline V lookup: CDR1 SGHKS, CDR2 YYEKEE (reference sequence). V lost 4 bases and J lost 3, with 9 bases in between. The CDR3 consists of 13 residues. The CDR3 region is CASSPELTDTQYF. CDR3 nucleotides: TGTGCCAGCAGCCCCGAGTTAACAGATACGCAGTATTTT.

This clone was seen once. The rearrangement links TRBV4-2 to TRBJ2-7; D might be TRBD2 (5 bases). Trimming removed 3 bases from V and 5 bases from J, with 14 bases in between. In germline, CDR1 is LGHNA, CDR2 YNFKEQ. This CDR3 is built from 14 residues. The chain's CDR3 is CASSQDFQENEQYF. The DNA of the CDR3 is TGTGCCAGCAGCCAGGACTTCCAGGAGAACGAGCAGTACTTC.

The chain couples TRBV27 to TRBJ2-7; D gene uncertain. The CDR3 sequence is 16 residues long. Germline values: CDR1 MNHEY, CDR2 SMNVEV (reference sequence). V lost 5 bases, J lost 0 bases, and 17 bases lay in between. The CDR3 sequence is CASSPSGRPLSYEQYF. CDR3 sequence (DNA): TGTGCCAGCAGTCCGTCAGGTCGCCCCCTCTCCTACGAGCAGTACTTC.

This clone has a single count. V usage is TRBV19 and J usage is TRBJ1-6; D is unresolved. In germline, CDR1 is LNHDA, CDR2 SQIVND (reference sequence). CDR3 size: 15 residues. Trimming left V 1 base short and J 6 bases short, with 10 bases between. The CDR3 spells CASSIVGESNSPLHF. Written as DNA, the CDR3 is TGTGCCAGTAGTATAGTCGGAGAGAGTAATTCACCCCTCCACTTT.

The V call is TRBV15, the J call TRBJ2-2, with 9 bases lining up with TRBD2. V lost 0 bases to trimming and J lost 4 bases; unmatched junction nucleotides: 6. The germline V gene has CDR1 LNHNV and CDR2 YYDKDF (reference sequence). The length of the CDR3 is 17 residues. Here the CDR3 reads CATSRDLSGGITGELFF. CDR3 DNA sequence: TGTGCCACCAGCAGAGATCTTAGCGGGGGCATCACCGGGGAGCTGTTTTTT.

The chain is built from TRBV9 and TRBJ2-5, with a weak D call TRBD1 (6 bases). The germline CDR1 and CDR2 sequences are SGDLS and YYNGEE. The CDR3 is 14 residues long. Trimming removed 3 bases at V and 2 bases at J, with 11 bases between. In nucleotides, the CDR3 is TGTGCCAGCAGCGATCCGACAGGTCAAGAGACCCAGTACTTC. It encodes CASSDPTGQETQYF.

The chain carries TRBV9 and TRBJ1-1, with D possibly TRBD1 on 5 matching bases. CDR3 length equals 15 residues. Trimming took off 6 bases at V and 8 bases at J, with 23 bases between the two ends. CDR1 is SGDLS, CDR2 YYNGEE, per germline. CDR3 sequence (DNA): TGTGCCAGCATCAATTTAGCGGCCCGTAGGGGAGAAGCTTTCTTT. It specifies CASINLAARRGEAFF. The full variable domain, with the rest looked up from reference TRBV9 and TRBJ1-1, is DSGVTQTPKHLITATGQRVTLRCSPRSGDLSVYWYQQSLDQGLQFLIQYYNGEERAKGNILERFSAQQFPDLHSELNLSSLELGDSALYFCASINLAARRGEAFFGQGTRLTVV.

As DNA, the CDR3 is TGTGCCAGCAGTTTATACAGGGACATGAACACTGAAGCTTTCTTT. Residues: CASSLYRDMNTEAFF. V usage is TRBV27 and J usage is TRBJ1-1; weak D call: TRBD1 (6 bases). Between the trimmed V and J ends, which lost 1 base and 0 bases, there was a span of 9 bases. Germline CDR1 and CDR2: MNHEY and SMNVEV (reference sequence). This CDR3 has 15 amino acids.

The chain's CDR3 is CASSPGTVAEKLFF. The CDR3 nucleotides are TGTGCCAGCAGCCCCGGGACGGTAGCTGAAAAACTGTTTTTT. The chain uses TRBV7-9 and TRBJ1-4; D perhaps matches TRBD1 (5 bases). Germline-derived CDR1 and CDR2 are SEHNR and FQNEAQ (reference sequence). Trimming removed 5 bases at V and 7 bases at J, with 14 bases between. The CDR3 is 14 amino acids.

This chain uses TRBV6-1 with TRBJ2-7; TRBD1 matches at 7 bases. V lost 6 bases and J lost 1; bases outside the gene matches: 9. This CDR3 contains 15 residues. Germline V CDR1 and CDR2: MNHNS, SASEGT. In nucleotides, the CDR3 is TGTGCCAGCAGCGAAACCGGGACAGCATCCTACGAGCAGTACTTC. Residues: CASSETGTASYEQYF.

This rearrangement joins TRBV30 to TRBJ1-1; D gene unclear. Germline assignment: CDR1 GTSNPN and CDR2 SVGIG (reference sequence). The CDR3 spans 12 residues. Trimming took 3 bases from V and 5 from J, leaving 10 bases between them. CDR3 in DNA: TGTGCCTGGAGGGTTGAGGGAACTGAAGCTTTCTTT. This translates into CAWRVEGTEAFF.

The chain has TRBV27 and TRBJ1-5; D is perhaps TRBD1 (5 bases). With 5 bases removed from V and 3 bases from J, the gap between germline ends came to 14 bases. Germline loops: CDR1 MNHEY, CDR2 SMNVEV (reference sequence). This CDR3 has 15 amino acids. The CDR3 protein is CASSELLGANQPQHF. Here the CDR3 DNA reads TGTGCCAGCAGTGAATTGCTCGGGGCCAATCAGCCCCAGCATTTT.

The chain links TRBV4-3 to TRBJ2-3; D is perhaps TRBD2 (5 bases). The germline V gene encodes CDR1 LGHNA and CDR2 YSLEER. V lost 6 bases to trimming and J lost 2 bases, with 12 bases between them. This CDR3 contains 14 residues. In DNA form, the CDR3 reads TGCGCCAGCAGTCTGGAGGCGGCCACAGATACGCAGTATTTT. Its protein product is CASSLEAATDTQYF.

V gene TRBV30 combines with J gene TRBJ1-2, with 11 bases matching TRBD1. V was clipped by 5 bases and J by 2 bases; unmatched bases: 10. The germline V gene has CDR1 GTSNPN and CDR2 SVGIG (reference sequence). The CDR3 spans 16 residues. The CDR3 coding sequence is TGTGCCTGGGAAGGACTTGGGACAGGGGGAAACTATGGCTACACCTTC. As protein: CAWEGLGTGGNYGYTF.

The chain uses TRBV6-1 and TRBJ1-2, with D hard to call. CDR1 and CDR2 (germline): MNHNS, SASEGT. V was clipped by 2 bases and J by 0 bases, with 4 bases between them. The CDR3 totals 13 residues. This CDR3 is CASSETANYGYTF. CDR3 nucleotide sequence: TGTGCCAGCAGTGAAACGGCTAACTATGGCTACACCTTC.

The V gene is TRBV7-2, the J gene TRBJ2-1; D might be TRBD1 (5 bases). With 7 bases removed from V and 7 bases from J, the gap between germline ends came to 26 bases. The CDR3 is 17 amino acids. The germline V gene encodes CDR1 SGHTA and CDR2 FQGNSA. For the CDR3, the DNA is TGTGCCAGCACCCTGGGGCCATTTGGCAGGTCAGGGAATGAGCAGTTCTTC. Translation: CASTLGPFGRSGNEQFF.

This clone was observed a handful of times. V is TRBV4-3 and J is TRBJ2-2; D gene ambiguous. The germline V and J ends were trimmed by 5 bases and 6 bases, with 10 bases remaining between them. Germline loops: CDR1 LGHNA, CDR2 YSLEER. The CDR3 has 13 amino acids. For the CDR3, the DNA is TGCGCCAGCAGCGGACCTTCACCCGGGGAGCTGTTTTTT. Its translation: CASSGPSPGELFF.

The genes are TRBV7-2 and TRBJ2-1; no definite D call. V was cut by 1 base and J by 3 bases, with 10 bases left in between. The CDR3 consists of 15 residues. CDR1 SGHTA and CDR2 FQGNSA come from the germline V gene. The CDR3 spells CASSLEIERYNEQFF. Here the CDR3 DNA reads TGTGCCAGCAGCTTAGAAATAGAGCGCTACAATGAGCAGTTCTTC.

V is TRBV6-1 and J is TRBJ1-1; perhaps TRBD1 as D (5 bases). Trimming cost V 4 bases and J 1 base, with 22 bases left between them. This CDR3 is built from 18 residues. From germline, CDR1 is MNHNS and CDR2 SASEGT. The CDR3 region is CASSAKLFRDLRNTEAFF. DNA for the CDR3: TGTGCCAGCAGTGCTAAATTATTCAGGGATTTAAGGAACACTGAAGCTTTCTTT.

The rearrangement uses TRBV6-5 and TRBJ1-1; 7 nucleotides agree with TRBD1. The V and J ends lost 5 bases and 5 bases, in that order; junction bases with no gene match: 8. Germline V CDR1 and CDR2: MNHEY, SVGAGI. The CDR3 runs 14 residues. CDR3 sequence (DNA): TGTGCCAGCAGTCACAGGGGCGTTGGTACTGAAGCTTTCTTT. Translating it yields CASSHRGVGTEAFF.

This sequence joins TRBV30 and TRBJ2-7; tentative D call: TRBD2 (5 bases). The V gene's germline CDR1 is GTSNPN and CDR2 SVGIG (reference sequence). This CDR3 is built from 10 residues. The V end was cut by 6 bases, the J end by 3 bases, with 6 bases between. CDR3 amino acids: CACEGYEQYF. The CDR3 coding sequence is TGTGCCTGTGAGGGCTACGAGCAGTACTTC.

The chain couples TRBV29-1 to TRBJ1-1; D is undetermined. CDR1 SQVTM and CDR2 ANQGSEA come from the germline V gene. The CDR3 runs 13 residues. CDR3 bases: TGCAGGGGTACCGGTCCCGCGGACACTGAAGCTTTCTTT. This sequence encodes CRGTGPADTEAFF.

The CDR3 is CASSPDTYNEQFF. In DNA form, the CDR3 reads TGTGCCAGCAGCCCCGACACTTACAATGAGCAGTTCTTC. The chain has TRBV7-6 and TRBJ2-1; D is ambiguous. The CDR3 extends over 13 amino acids. Trimming stripped 5 bases from V and 4 bases from J, with 9 bases between. The germline CDR1 and CDR2 sequences are SGHVS and FNYEAQ.

In this sample, this clone turned up once. The CDR3 DNA reads TGTGCCAGCAGCAATGGACAGGGAGTCGACTACACCTTC. It encodes CASSNGQGVDYTF. The V call is TRBV13, the J call TRBJ1-2, with 8 bases aligning to TRBD1. Germline values: CDR1 PRHDT, CDR2 FYEKMQ (reference sequence). The V gene end was trimmed by 5 bases and the J gene end by 10 bases; junction bases not matched to a gene: 9. The CDR3 loop spans 13 amino acids.

The rearrangement uses TRBV13 and TRBJ1-1; D perhaps matches TRBD1 (6 bases). Trimming cost V 5 bases and J 10 bases, with 17 bases left between them. This CDR3 spans 13 amino acids. Germline assignment: CDR1 PRHDT and CDR2 FYEKMQ (reference sequence). The CDR3 DNA reads as TGTGCCAGCAGCGCGTCCCGGGGGCTTAGAGCTTTCTTT. Translated: CASSASRGLRAFF. The whole variable domain, remainder taken from reference TRBV13 and TRBJ1-1, is AAGVIQSPRHLIKEKRETATLKCYPIPRHDTVYWYQQGPGQDPQFLISFYEKMQSDKGSIPDRFSAQQFSDYHSELNMSSLELGDSALYFCASSASRGLRAFFGQGTRLTVV.

This chain joins TRBV27 and TRBJ2-7; tentative D call: TRBD2 (6 bases). V shed 4 bases and J shed 2 bases, with 15 bases lying between them. Germline CDR1 and CDR2: MNHEY and SMNVEV (reference sequence). The CDR3 length is 15 residues. The CDR3 DNA reads TGTGCCAGCAGTTCCCCGACGGCGGGACCCTACGAGCAGTACTTC. Protein sequence: CASSSPTAGPYEQYF.

J is TRBJ1-1 and V is TRBV12-5; 9 nucleotides match TRBD1. The CDR3 has 17 amino acids. Looked up from germline, CDR1 is LGHNT and CDR2 is FRNRAP. The V segment lost 7 bases and the J segment 3 bases; nucleotides outside the gene matches: 15. Here the CDR3 reads CASAFPPGQGEDTEAFF. The DNA of the CDR3 is TGTGCTAGTGCCTTTCCCCCGGGACAGGGAGAAGACACTGAAGCTTTCTTT. Complete variable domain (other parts from reference TRBV12-5 and TRBJ1-1): DARVTQTPRHKVTEMGQEVTMRCQPILGHNTVFWYRQTMMQGLELLAYFRNRAPLDDSGMPKDRFSAEMPDATLATLKIQPSEPRDSAVYFCASAFPPGQGEDTEAFFGQGTRLTVV.